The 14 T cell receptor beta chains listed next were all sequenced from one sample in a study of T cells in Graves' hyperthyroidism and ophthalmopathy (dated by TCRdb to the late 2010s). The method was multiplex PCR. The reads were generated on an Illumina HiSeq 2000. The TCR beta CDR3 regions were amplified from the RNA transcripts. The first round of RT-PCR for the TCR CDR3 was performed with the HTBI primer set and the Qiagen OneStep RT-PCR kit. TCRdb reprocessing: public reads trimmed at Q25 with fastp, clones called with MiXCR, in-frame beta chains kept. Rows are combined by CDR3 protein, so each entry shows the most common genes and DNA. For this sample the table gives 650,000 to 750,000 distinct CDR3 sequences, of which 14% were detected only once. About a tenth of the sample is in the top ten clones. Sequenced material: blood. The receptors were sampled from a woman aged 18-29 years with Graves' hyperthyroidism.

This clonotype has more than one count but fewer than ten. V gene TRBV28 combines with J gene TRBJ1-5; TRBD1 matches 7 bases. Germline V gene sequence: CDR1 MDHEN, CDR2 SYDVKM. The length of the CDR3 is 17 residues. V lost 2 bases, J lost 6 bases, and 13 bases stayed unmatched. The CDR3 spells CASSLVAYRGRSQPQHF. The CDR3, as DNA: TGTGCCAGCAGTTTAGTCGCCTACAGGGGTCGTAGTCAGCCCCAGCATTTT.

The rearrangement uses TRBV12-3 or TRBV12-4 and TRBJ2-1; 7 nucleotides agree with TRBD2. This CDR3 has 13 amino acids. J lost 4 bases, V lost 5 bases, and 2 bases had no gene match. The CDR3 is CASSGLVYNEQFF. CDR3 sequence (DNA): TGTGCCAGCAGTGGACTAGTATACAATGAGCAGTTCTTC.

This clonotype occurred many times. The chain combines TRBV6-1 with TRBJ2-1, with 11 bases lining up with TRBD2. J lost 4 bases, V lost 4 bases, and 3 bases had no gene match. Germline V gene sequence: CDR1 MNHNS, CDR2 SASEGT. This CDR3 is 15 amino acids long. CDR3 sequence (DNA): TGTGCCAGCAGTGGACTAGCGGGAATGTACAATGAGCAGTTCTTC. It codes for CASSGLAGMYNEQFF.

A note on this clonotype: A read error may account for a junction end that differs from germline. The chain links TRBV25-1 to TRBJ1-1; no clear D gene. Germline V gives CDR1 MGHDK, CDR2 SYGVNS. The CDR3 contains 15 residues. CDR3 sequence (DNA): TGTGCCAGCGGTGAATTGAACCGGGGGAACACTGAAGCTTTCTTT. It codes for CASGELNRGNTEAFF.

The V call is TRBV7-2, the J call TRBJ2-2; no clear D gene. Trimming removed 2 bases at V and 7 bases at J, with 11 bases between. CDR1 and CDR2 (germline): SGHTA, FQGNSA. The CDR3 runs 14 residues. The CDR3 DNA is TGTGCCAGCAGCTTAAGGCCTTCCATCGGGGAGCTGTTTTTT. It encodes CASSLRPSIGELFF.

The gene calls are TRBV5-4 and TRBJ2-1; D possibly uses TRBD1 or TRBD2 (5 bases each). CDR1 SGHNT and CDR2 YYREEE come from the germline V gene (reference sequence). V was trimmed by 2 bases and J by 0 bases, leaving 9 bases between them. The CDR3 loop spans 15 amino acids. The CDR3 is CASSFGTYSYNEQFF. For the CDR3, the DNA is TGTGCCAGCAGCTTTGGGACCTACTCCTACAATGAGCAGTTCTTC.

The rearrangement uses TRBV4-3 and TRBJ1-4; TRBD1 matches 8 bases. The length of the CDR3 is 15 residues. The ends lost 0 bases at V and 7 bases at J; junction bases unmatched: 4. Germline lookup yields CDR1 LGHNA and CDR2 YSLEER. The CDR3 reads CASSQDGQGGEKLFF. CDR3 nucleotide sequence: TGCGCCAGCAGCCAAGACGGACAGGGAGGTGAAAAACTGTTTTTT.

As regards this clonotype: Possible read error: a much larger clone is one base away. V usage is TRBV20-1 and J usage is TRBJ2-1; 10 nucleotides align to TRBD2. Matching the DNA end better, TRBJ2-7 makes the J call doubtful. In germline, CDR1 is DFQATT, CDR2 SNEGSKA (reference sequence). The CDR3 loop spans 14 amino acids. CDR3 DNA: TGCAGTGCAACCGGACTAGCGGCAAACAATGAGCAGTACTTC. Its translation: CSATGLAANNEQYF.

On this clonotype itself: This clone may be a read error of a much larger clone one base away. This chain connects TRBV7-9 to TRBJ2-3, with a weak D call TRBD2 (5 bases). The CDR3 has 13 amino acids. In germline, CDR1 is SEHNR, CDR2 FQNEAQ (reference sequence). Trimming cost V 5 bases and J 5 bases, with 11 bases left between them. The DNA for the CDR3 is TGTGCCAGCAGCGCGGGCTCCATAGATACGCAGTATTTT. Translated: CASSAGSIDTQYF.

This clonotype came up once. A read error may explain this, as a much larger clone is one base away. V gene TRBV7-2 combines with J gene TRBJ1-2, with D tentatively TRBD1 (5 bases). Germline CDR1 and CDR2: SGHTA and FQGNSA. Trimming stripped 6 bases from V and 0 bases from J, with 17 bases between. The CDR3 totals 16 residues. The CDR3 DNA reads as TGTGCCAGCAGATGGAGCCTCAGGGCCTCTAACTATGGCTACACCTTC. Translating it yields CASRWSLRASNYGYTF.

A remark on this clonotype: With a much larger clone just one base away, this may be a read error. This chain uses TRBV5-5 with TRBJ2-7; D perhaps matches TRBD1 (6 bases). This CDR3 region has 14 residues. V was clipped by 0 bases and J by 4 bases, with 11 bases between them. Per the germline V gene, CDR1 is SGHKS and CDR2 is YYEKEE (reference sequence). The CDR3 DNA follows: TGTGCCAGCAGCTTGGGGGCCAGGGGATACGAGCAGTACTTC. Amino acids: CASSLGARGYEQYF.

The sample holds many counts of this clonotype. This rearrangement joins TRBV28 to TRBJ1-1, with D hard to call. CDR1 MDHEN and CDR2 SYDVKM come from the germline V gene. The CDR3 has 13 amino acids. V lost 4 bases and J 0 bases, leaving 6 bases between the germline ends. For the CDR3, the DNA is TGTGCCAGCAGTTCCGTGGTGAACACTGAAGCTTTCTTT. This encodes CASSSVVNTEAFF. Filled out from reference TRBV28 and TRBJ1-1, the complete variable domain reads DVKVTQSSRYLVKRTGEKVFLECVQDMDHENMFWYRQDPGLGLRLIYFSYDVKMKEKGDIPEGYSVSREKKERFSLILESASTNQTSMYLCASSSVVNTEAFFGQGTRLTVV.

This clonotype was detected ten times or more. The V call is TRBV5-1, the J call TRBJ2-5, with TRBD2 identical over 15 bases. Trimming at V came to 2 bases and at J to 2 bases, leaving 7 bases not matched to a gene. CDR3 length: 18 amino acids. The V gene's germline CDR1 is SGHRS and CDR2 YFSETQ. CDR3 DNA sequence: TGCGCCAGCAGCTTCGGGAAGGGACTAGCGGGAGGACAAGAGACCCAGTACTTC. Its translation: CASSFGKGLAGGQETQYF.

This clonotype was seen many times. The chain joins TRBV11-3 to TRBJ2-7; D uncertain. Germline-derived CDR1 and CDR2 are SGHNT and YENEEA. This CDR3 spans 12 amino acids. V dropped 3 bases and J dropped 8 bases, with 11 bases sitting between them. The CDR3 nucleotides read TGTGCCAGCAGCTTCGCGACGATGCAGCAGTACTTC. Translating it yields CASSFATMQQYF.